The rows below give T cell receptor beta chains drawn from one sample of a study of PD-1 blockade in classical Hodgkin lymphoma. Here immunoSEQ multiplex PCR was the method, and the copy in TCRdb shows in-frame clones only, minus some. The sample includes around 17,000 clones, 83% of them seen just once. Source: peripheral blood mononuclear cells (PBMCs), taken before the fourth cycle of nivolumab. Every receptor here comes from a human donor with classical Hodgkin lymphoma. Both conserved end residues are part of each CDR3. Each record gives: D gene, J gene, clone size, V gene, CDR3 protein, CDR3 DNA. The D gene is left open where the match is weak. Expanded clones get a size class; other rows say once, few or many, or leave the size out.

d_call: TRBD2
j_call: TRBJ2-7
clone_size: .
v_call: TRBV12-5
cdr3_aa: CASGFGGGEQYF
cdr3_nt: TGTGCTAGTGGCTTCGGGGGAGGGGAGCAGTACTTC

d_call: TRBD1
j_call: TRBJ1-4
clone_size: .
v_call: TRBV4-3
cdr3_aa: CASSPRQGEKLFF
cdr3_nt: TGCGCCAGCAGCCCTAGACAGGGAGAAAAACTGTTTTTT

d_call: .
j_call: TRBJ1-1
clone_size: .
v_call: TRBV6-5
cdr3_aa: CASSPGAPGAEAFF
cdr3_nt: TGTGCCAGCAGTCCCGGGGCCCCTGGGGCTGAAGCTTTCTTT

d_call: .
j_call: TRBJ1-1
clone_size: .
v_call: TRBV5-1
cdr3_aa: CASSQTGLTEAFF
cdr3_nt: TGCGCCAGCAGCCAGACAGGTCTGACTGAAGCTTTCTTT

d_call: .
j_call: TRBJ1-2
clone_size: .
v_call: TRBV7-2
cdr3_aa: CASSLVRTAHYGYTF
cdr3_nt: TGTGCCAGCAGCTTAGTTCGGACAGCACACTATGGCTACACCTTC

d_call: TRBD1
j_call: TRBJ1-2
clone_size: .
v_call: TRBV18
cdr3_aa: CASSPGQGLYGYTF
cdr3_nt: TGTGCCAGCTCACCGGGACAGGGGCTCTATGGCTACACCTTC

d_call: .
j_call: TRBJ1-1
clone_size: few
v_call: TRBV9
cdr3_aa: CASNGGGATEAFF
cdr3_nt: TGTGCCAGCAACGGGGGTGGAGCGACTGAAGCTTTCTTT

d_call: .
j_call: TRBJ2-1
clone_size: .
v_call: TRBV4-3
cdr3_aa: CASSQVAANYNEQFF
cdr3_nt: TGCGCCAGCAGCCAGGTAGCGGCGAACTACAATGAGCAGTTCTTC

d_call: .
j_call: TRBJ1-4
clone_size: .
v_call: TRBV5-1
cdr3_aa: CASSFDSLNEKLFF
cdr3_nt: TGCGCCAGCAGCTTCGACAGCCTTAATGAAAAACTGTTTTTT

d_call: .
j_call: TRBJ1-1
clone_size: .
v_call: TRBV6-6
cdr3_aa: CASTSYGGTEAFF
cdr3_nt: TGTGCCAGCACTAGTTACGGGGGGACTGAAGCTTTCTTT

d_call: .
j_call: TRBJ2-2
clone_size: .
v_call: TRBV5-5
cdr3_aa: CASSLEVGELFF
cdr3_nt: TGTGCCAGCAGCTTGGAGGTCGGGGAGCTGTTTTTT

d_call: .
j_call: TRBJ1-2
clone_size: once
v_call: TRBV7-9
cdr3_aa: CASSPTVGGGPNYGYTF
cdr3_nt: TGTGCCAGCAGCCCTACTGTGGGCGGCGGTCCTAACTATGGCTACACCTTC

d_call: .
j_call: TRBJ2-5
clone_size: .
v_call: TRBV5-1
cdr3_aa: CASSIQGPEETQYF
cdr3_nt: TGCGCCAGCAGCATCCAAGGACCTGAAGAGACCCAGTACTTC

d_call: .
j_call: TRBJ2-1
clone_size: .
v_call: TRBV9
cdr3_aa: CASSATVEQFF
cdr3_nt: TGTGCCAGCAGCGCGACAGTAGAGCAGTTCTTC

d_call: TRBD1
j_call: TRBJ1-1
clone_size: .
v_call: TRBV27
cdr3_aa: CASSLPGQGAAEAFF
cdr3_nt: TGTGCCAGCAGTTTACCGGGACAGGGGGCGGCTGAAGCTTTCTTT

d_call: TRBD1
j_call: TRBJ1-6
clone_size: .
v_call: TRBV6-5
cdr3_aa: CASSYQTGLGNSPLHF
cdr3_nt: TGTGCCAGCAGTTACCAGACAGGGCTGGGGAATTCACCCCTCCACTTT

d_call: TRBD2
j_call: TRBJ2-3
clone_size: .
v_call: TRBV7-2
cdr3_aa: CASSSSGGTDTQYF
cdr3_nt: TGTGCCAGCAGCTCTAGCGGGGGCACAGATACGCAGTATTTT

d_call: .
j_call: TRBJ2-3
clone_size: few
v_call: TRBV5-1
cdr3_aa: CASANRGEGTDTQYF
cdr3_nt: TGCGCCAGTGCAAACCGAGGGGAGGGCACAGATACGCAGTATTTT

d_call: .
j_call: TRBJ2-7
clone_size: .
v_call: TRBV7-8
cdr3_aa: CASSLASAARLYEQYF
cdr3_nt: TGTGCCAGCAGCTTAGCTTCTGCGGCTCGACTCTACGAGCAGTACTTC

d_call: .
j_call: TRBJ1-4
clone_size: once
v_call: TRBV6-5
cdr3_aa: CASRRDISEKLFF
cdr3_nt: TGTGCCAGCCGCCGGGACATCAGCGAAAAACTGTTTTTT

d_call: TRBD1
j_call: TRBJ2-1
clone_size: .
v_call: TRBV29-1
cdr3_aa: CSVHPGTGGPTEQFF
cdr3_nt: TGCAGCGTTCACCCCGGGACAGGGGGACCTACTGAGCAGTTCTTC

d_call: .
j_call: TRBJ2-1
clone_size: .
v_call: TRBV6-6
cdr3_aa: CASSAESYNEQFF
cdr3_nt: TGTGCCAGCTCGGCGGAGTCCTACAATGAGCAGTTCTTC

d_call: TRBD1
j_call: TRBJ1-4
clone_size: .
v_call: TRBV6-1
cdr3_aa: CASRGGTGNEKLFF
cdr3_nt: TGTGCCAGCAGGGGGGGGACAGGGAATGAAAAACTGTTTTTT

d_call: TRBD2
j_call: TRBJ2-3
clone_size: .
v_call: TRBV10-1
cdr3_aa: CASSQGLAGTDTQYF
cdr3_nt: TGCGCCAGCAGCCAGGGACTAGCGGGGACGGATACGCAGTATTTT

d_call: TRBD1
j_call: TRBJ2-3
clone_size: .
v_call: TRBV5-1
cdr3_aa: CASSSTLGQAPDTQYF
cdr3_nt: TGCGCCAGCAGCTCGACCTTGGGACAGGCGCCAGATACGCAGTATTTT

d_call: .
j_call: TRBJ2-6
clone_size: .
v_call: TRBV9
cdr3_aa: CASSAGEDPTGANVLTF
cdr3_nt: TGTGCCAGCAGCGCTGGGGAGGATCCCACTGGGGCCAACGTCCTGACTTTC

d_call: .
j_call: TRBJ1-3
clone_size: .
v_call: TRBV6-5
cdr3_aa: CASMRVGGNTIYF
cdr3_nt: TGTGCCAGCATGCGGGTGGGAGGAAACACCATATATTTT

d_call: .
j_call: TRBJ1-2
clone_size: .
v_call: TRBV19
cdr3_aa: CASSPPLVKGRDYGYTF
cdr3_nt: TGTGCCAGTAGTCCCCCGTTGGTGAAGGGGAGGGACTATGGCTACACCTTC

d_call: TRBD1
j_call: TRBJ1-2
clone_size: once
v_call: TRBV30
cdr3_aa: CAWSVDRVGYGYTF
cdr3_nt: TGTGCCTGGAGTGTAGACAGGGTCGGCTATGGCTACACCTTC

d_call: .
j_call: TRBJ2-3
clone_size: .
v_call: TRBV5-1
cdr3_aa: CASSNFGTDTQYF
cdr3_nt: TGCGCCAGCAGCAATTTTGGCACAGATACGCAGTATTTT

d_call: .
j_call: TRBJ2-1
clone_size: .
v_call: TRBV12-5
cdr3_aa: CASGESGDVSSYNEQFF
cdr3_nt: TGTGCTAGTGGTGAATCTGGCGATGTAAGCTCCTACAATGAGCAGTTCTTC

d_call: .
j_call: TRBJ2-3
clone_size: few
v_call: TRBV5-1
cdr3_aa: CASSPPVSGTDTQYF
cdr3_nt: TGCGCCAGCAGCCCCCCAGTTTCGGGCACAGATACGCAGTATTTT

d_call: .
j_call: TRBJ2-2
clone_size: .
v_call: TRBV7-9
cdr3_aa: CASRSDSQGGELFF
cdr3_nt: TGTGCCAGCAGATCGGACTCCCAGGGCGGGGAGCTGTTTTTT

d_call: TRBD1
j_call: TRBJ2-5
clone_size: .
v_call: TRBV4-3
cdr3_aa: CASSQGQGGETQYF
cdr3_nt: TGCGCCAGCAGCCAAGGACAGGGCGGGGAGACCCAGTACTTC

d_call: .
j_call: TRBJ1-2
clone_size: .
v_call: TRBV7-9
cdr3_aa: CALGMGRQNYGYTF
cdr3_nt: TGTGCCCTTGGAATGGGACGGCAAAACTATGGCTACACCTTC

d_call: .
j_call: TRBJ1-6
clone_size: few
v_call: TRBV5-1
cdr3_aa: CASSLAGTYNSPLHF
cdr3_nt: TGCGCCAGCAGCTTGGCCGGGACCTATAATTCACCCCTCCACTTT

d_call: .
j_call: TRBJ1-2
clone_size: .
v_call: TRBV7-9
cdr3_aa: CASSGAGGGYTF
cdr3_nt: TGTGCCAGCAGCGGGGCGGGGGGCGGCTACACCTTC

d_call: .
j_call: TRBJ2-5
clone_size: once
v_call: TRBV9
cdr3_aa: CASSLWGREGETQYF
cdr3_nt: TGTGCCAGCAGCTTATGGGGCCGAGAGGGAGAGACCCAGTACTTC

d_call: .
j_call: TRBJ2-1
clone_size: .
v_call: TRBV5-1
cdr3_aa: CASRRSGEYNEQFF
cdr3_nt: TGCGCCAGCAGGAGAAGCGGAGAGTACAATGAGCAGTTCTTC

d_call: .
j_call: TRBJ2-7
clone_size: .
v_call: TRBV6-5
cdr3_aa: CASSTYRAYEQYF
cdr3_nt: TGTGCCAGCAGTACCTACAGAGCCTACGAGCAGTACTTC

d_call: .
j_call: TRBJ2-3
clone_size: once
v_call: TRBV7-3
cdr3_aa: CASRLAGSDTQYF
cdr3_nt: TGTGCCAGCCGCCTTGCGGGCTCAGATACGCAGTATTTT

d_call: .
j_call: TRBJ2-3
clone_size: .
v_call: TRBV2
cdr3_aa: CASSSALTDTQYF
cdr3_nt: TGTGCCAGCAGTTCCGCCCTCACAGATACGCAGTATTTT

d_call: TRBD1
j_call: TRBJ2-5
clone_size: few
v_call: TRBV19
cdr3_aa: CASRQWTGEETQYF
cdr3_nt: TGTGCCAGTAGACAATGGACAGGGGAAGAGACCCAGTACTTC

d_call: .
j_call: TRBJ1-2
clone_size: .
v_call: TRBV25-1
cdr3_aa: CASRPAGPHYGYTF
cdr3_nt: TGTGCCAGCAGGCCAGCGGGACCGCACTATGGCTACACCTTC

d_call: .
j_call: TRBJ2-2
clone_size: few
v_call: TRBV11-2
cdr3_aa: CASGARGTGELFF
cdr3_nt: TGTGCCAGCGGCGCGCGTGGCACCGGGGAGCTGTTTTTT

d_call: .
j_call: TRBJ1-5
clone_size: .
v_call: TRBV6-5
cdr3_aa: CASSYVQGGSTQHF
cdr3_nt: TGTGCCAGCAGTTACGTACAGGGCGGATCAACCCAGCATTTT

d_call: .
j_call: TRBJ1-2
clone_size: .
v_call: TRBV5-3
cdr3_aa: CARSSGAEGYTF
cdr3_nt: TGTGCCAGAAGCTCGGGGGCGGAGGGCTACACCTTC

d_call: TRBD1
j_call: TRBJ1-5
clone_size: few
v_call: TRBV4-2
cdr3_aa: CASSQGTGGQPQHF
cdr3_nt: TGTGCCAGCAGCCAAGGGACAGGAGGTCAGCCCCAGCATTTT

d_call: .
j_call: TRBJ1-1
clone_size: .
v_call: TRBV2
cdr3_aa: CASSEEDILWGGNTEAFF
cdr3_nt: TGTGCCAGCAGCGAAGAAGACATCTTGTGGGGGGGGAACACTGAAGCTTTCTTT

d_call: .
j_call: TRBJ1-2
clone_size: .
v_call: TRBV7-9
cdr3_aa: CASSLAEGANYGYTF
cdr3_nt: TGTGCCAGCAGCTTAGCGGAGGGGGCTAACTATGGCTACACCTTC

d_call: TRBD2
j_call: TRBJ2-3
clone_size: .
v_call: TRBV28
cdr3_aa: CASRSSGASTDTQYF
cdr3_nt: TGTGCCAGCAGGTCTAGCGGGGCGTCCACAGATACGCAGTATTTT

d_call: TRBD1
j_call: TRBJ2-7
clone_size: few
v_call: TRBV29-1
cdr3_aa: CSVENSLTGGDYEQYF
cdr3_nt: TGCAGCGTCGAAAACAGTTTGACAGGGGGCGATTACGAGCAGTACTTC

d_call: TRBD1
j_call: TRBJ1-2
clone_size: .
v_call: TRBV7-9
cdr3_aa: CASSQNTGGAGGYTF
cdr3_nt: TGTGCCAGCAGTCAAAATACAGGGGGCGCAGGGGGCTACACCTTC

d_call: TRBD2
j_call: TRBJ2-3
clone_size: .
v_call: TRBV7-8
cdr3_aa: CATGLAGGQNTQYF
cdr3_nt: TGTGCCACCGGACTAGCGGGGGGGCAAAATACGCAGTATTTT

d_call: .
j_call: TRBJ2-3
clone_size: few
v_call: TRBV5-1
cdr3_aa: CASSLATGFKADTQYF
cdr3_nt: TGCGCCAGCAGCTTGGCGACGGGATTTAAGGCAGATACGCAGTATTTT

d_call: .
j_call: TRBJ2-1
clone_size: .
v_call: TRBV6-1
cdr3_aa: CASRGGGINEQFF
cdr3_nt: TGTGCCAGCCGGGGAGGGGGGATCAATGAGCAGTTCTTC

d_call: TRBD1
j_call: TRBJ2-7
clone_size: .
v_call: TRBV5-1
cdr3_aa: CASSPDGTGGYEQYF
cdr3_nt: TGCGCCAGCAGCCCGGACGGGACAGGGGGCTACGAGCAGTACTTC